Described below is a single T cell receptor (beta chain) sequence and its context. Original analysis: Nucleated cell number was recorded as an estimate derived from reference gene primer amplification. The table came from immunoSEQ multiplex PCR; TCRdb's copy has only in-frame clones and leaves some out. The V and J calls and clone size come from that table; D and trimming were worked out from the DNA. This sample yields a few hundred thousand clones, of which approximately 90% are seen a single time; around 4% belongs to the top ten. CDR3 length: 15 amino acids. CDR1 is LGHDT, CDR2 YNNKEL, per germline (reference sequence). With V trimmed by 6 bases and J by 0 bases, 6 bases remained unmatched. The data belong to a study of blood T cell repertoires in COVID-19. Study-wide context: The samples span acute and convalescent COVID-19 from the United States, Italy and Spain. PBMCs, B-cell-depleted T cells, or T cells were the source of the cDNA or gDNA that made up the material.

Categorization into cohorts depended on clinical history that participants reported. This sequence joins TRBV3-1 (or the pseudogene TRBV3-2) and TRBJ2-5; TRBD2 matches 8 bases. The TCR was taken from a young man who had recovered from COVID-19. The sample taken for sequencing was PBMCs or T cells enriched from blood (not recorded which). CDR3 nucleotide sequence: TGTGCCAGCAGTCAGCGGGGGTGGTACCAAGAGACCCAGTACTTC. Its protein product is CASSQRGWYQETQYF.